These T cell receptor beta chains were read from a single sample in a study of T cells in pancreatic ductal adenocarcinoma. Clones were read by immunoSEQ multiplex PCR, and TCRdb kept only the in-frame ones, dropping some. Found here are roughly 100,000 clones, over 90% of them singletons; the top ten hold about 3%. The sequenced sample was PBMCs. The source of these receptors is a human donor with pancreatic ductal adenocarcinoma. CDR3s include the opening cysteine and the closing phenylalanine or tryptophan. A D gene is named only where the DNA matches it firmly. Not every row has a clone size; where given, it reads once, few, many or a size class.

V gene	J gene	CDR3 length	clone size	D gene	CDR3 protein	CDR3 DNA
TRBV27	TRBJ2-2	14	.	TRBD2	CATRTSGYTGELFF	TGTGCCACCCGGACTAGCGGGTACACCGGGGAGCTGTTTTTT
TRBV11-3	TRBJ2-2	15	.	TRBD2	CARPGLAEPPGELFF	TGTGCCAGACCCGGACTAGCGGAGCCACCCGGGGAGCTGTTTTTT
TRBV7-3	TRBJ2-7	14	.	TRBD2	CASSSAGGNYEQYF	TGTGCCAGCAGCTCAGCGGGAGGCAACTACGAGCAGTACTTC
TRBV5-1	TRBJ2-2	12	.	.	CASSLGQGELFF	TGCGCCAGCAGCTTGGGTCAGGGGGAGCTGTTTTTT
TRBV7-2	TRBJ2-5	14	.	.	CASTPPTGQETQYF	TGTGCCAGCACCCCCCCGACGGGTCAAGAGACCCAGTACTTC
TRBV20-1	TRBJ2-7	10	.	TRBD2	CSTSGYEQYF	TGCAGTACTAGCGGCTACGAGCAGTACTTC
TRBV14	TRBJ1-3	13	.	.	CASSFGPADTIYF	TGTGCCAGCAGCTTCGGTCCAGCGGACACCATATATTTT
TRBV27	TRBJ2-7	14	.	TRBD2	CASSSPLWAGVLYF	TGTGCCAGCAGTTCCCCCCTGTGGGCGGGAGTTTTGTACTTC
TRBV9	TRBJ2-6	18	.	TRBD1	CASSANRGESSGANVLTF	TGTGCCAGCAGCGCTAACAGGGGGGAAAGCTCTGGGGCCAACGTCCTGACTTTC
TRBV30	TRBJ2-2	12	.	.	CAWRYGSGELFF	TGTGCCTGGAGATATGGGAGCGGGGAGCTGTTTTTT
TRBV15	TRBJ2-3	14	.	.	CATSRGTLGDTQYF	TGTGCCACCAGCAGAGGAACCCTCGGAGATACGCAGTATTTT
TRBV15	TRBJ2-1	15	once	TRBD1	CATSGTEGSYNEQFF	TGTGCCACCAGCGGGACAGAGGGGTCCTACAATGAGCAGTTCTTC
TRBV29-1	TRBJ2-1	12	once	.	CSVASDSGKQFF	TGCAGCGTTGCCTCAGACTCCGGCAAGCAGTTCTTC
TRBV5-1	TRBJ2-3	15	.	.	CASSLVSKNTDTQYF	TGCGCCAGCAGCTTGGTTAGTAAGAACACAGATACGCAGTATTTT
TRBV9	TRBJ1-1	14	.	TRBD1	CASSEEGADTEAFF	TGTGCCAGCAGCGAGGAGGGGGCAGATACTGAAGCTTTCTTT
TRBV6-1	TRBJ1-2	14	.	TRBD1	CASRYRGRDYGYTF	TGTGCCAGCAGGTACAGGGGGCGCGACTATGGCTACACCTTC
TRBV9	TRBJ2-3	15	.	TRBD2	CASSLTSGSWGTQYF	TGTGCCAGCAGTCTTACTAGCGGGAGCTGGGGAACGCAGTATTTT
TRBV18	TRBJ2-1	16	once	TRBD1	CASSLGTGFDGDEQFF	TGTGCCAGCTCACTGGGGACAGGGTTTGACGGCGATGAGCAGTTCTTC
TRBV5-1	TRBJ2-7	15	.	TRBD2	CASRKTSGSRYEQYF	TGCGCCAGCAGGAAAACTAGCGGGAGTCGCTACGAGCAGTACTTC
TRBV30	TRBJ1-5	16	.	TRBD1	CAWSSTGGAASQPQHF	TGTGCCTGGAGTTCAACAGGGGGCGCGGCGAGTCAGCCCCAGCATTTT
TRBV6-1	TRBJ2-3	14	.	.	CASSGTLEPDTQYF	TGTGCCAGCAGTGGCACCCTCGAGCCAGATACGCAGTATTTT
TRBV6-5	TRBJ2-1	14	once	TRBD2	CASSPTSGNNEQFF	TGTGCCAGCAGTCCTACTAGCGGGAACAATGAGCAGTTCTTC
TRBV11-2	TRBJ2-7	12	once	.	CASSEAGYEQYF	TGTGCCAGCAGCGAAGCGGGCTACGAGCAGTACTTC
TRBV27	TRBJ1-5	16	once	.	CASSLQGQFSDQPQHF	TGTGCCAGCAGTTTACAGGGGCAGTTCTCGGATCAGCCCCAGCATTTT
TRBV19	TRBJ2-2	14	.	.	CASRGDVNTGELFF	TGTGCCAGTAGAGGAGACGTAAACACCGGGGAGCTGTTTTTT
TRBV6-5	TRBJ2-1	14	.	TRBD1	CASKNPGGYNEQFF	TGTGCCAGCAAAAACCCAGGGGGCTACAATGAGCAGTTCTTC
TRBV19	TRBJ1-5	16	.	.	CASSIKREYSNQPQHF	TGTGCCAGTAGTATAAAACGAGAGTATAGCAATCAGCCCCAGCATTTT
TRBV6-1	TRBJ2-1	14	.	.	CASGGADSYNEQFF	TGTGCCTCCGGCGGGGCGGATTCCTACAATGAGCAGTTCTTC